The rows below give T cell receptor beta chains drawn from one sample of a study of identifying expanded T cells in peripheral blood. Clones were read by immunoSEQ multiplex PCR, and TCRdb kept only the in-frame ones, dropping some. The data contain around 78,000 clones, about 83% of them singletons. The sequencing input was blood. All receptors come from a person aged 18 to 70 in good health. CDR3s include the opening cysteine and the closing phenylalanine or tryptophan. The order of the fields is clone size, CDR3 length, V gene, J gene, D gene, CDR3 protein, CDR3 DNA. A D gene is named only where the DNA matches it firmly. The size field is filled for only some rows; it gives once, few, many or a size class.

abundance: NA; len: 14; v_gene: TRBV7-9; j_gene: TRBJ1-5; d_gene: NA; CDR3aa: CASSLMGENQPQHF; CDR3nt: TGTGCCAGCAGCCTTATGGGGGAAAATCAGCCCCAGCATTTT
abundance: NA; len: 15; v_gene: TRBV7-9; j_gene: TRBJ2-3; d_gene: NA; CDR3aa: CASSLNSGFTDTQYF; CDR3nt: TGTGCCAGCAGCTTAAACTCGGGATTCACAGATACGCAGTATTTT
abundance: NA; len: 14; v_gene: TRBV5-1; j_gene: TRBJ2-2; d_gene: NA; CDR3aa: CASSSGLNTGELFF; CDR3nt: TGCGCCAGCAGCTCCGGACTGAACACCGGGGAGCTGTTTTTT
abundance: NA; len: 14; v_gene: TRBV28; j_gene: TRBJ2-1; d_gene: TRBD1; CDR3aa: CASSFPGQLNEQFF; CDR3nt: TGTGCCAGCAGTTTCCCGGGACAGCTAAATGAGCAGTTCTTC
abundance: NA; len: 13; v_gene: TRBV25-1; j_gene: TRBJ2-3; d_gene: NA; CDR3aa: CASNWRVTDTQYF; CDR3nt: TGTGCCAGCAATTGGCGGGTCACAGATACGCAGTATTTT
abundance: few; len: 15; v_gene: TRBV28; j_gene: TRBJ1-1; d_gene: NA; CDR3aa: CASMVVGTANTEAFF; CDR3nt: TGTGCCAGCATGGTGGTGGGTACAGCGAACACTGAAGCTTTCTTT
abundance: NA; len: 14; v_gene: TRBV5-1; j_gene: TRBJ1-4; d_gene: NA; CDR3aa: CASSQDRTNEKLFF; CDR3nt: TGCGCCAGCAGCCAGGACAGAACTAATGAAAAACTGTTTTTT
abundance: NA; len: 13; v_gene: TRBV19; j_gene: TRBJ2-7; d_gene: NA; CDR3aa: CASSTTGTNEQYF; CDR3nt: TGTGCCAGTAGTACGACAGGGACTAACGAGCAGTACTTC
abundance: once; len: 13; v_gene: TRBV2; j_gene: TRBJ2-3; d_gene: NA; CDR3aa: CASSEQGTDTQYF; CDR3nt: TGTGCCAGCAGTGAACAGGGCACAGATACGCAGTATTTT
abundance: NA; len: 18; v_gene: TRBV14; j_gene: TRBJ2-5; d_gene: NA; CDR3aa: CASSQAFGASSPQETQYF; CDR3nt: TGTGCCAGCAGCCAAGCTTTTGGGGCCTCTTCCCCTCAAGAGACCCAGTACTTC
abundance: NA; len: 14; v_gene: TRBV9; j_gene: TRBJ2-2; d_gene: NA; CDR3aa: CASSVGVLGGELFF; CDR3nt: TGTGCCAGCAGCGTGGGTGTCTTGGGCGGGGAGCTGTTTTTT
abundance: few; len: 16; v_gene: TRBV4-3; j_gene: TRBJ2-7; d_gene: TRBD1; CDR3aa: CASSQDWGTGGYEQYF; CDR3nt: TGCGCCAGCAGCCAAGATTGGGGGACAGGGGGCTACGAGCAGTACTTC
abundance: NA; len: 12; v_gene: TRBV6-5; j_gene: TRBJ1-5; d_gene: NA; CDR3aa: CASSDPGDPQHF; CDR3nt: TGTGCCAGCAGTGACCCAGGGGATCCCCAGCATTTT
abundance: NA; len: 13; v_gene: TRBV29-1; j_gene: TRBJ2-1; d_gene: NA; CDR3aa: CSVVVAERNEQFF; CDR3nt: TGCAGCGTTGTTGTAGCGGAGCGGAATGAGCAGTTCTTC